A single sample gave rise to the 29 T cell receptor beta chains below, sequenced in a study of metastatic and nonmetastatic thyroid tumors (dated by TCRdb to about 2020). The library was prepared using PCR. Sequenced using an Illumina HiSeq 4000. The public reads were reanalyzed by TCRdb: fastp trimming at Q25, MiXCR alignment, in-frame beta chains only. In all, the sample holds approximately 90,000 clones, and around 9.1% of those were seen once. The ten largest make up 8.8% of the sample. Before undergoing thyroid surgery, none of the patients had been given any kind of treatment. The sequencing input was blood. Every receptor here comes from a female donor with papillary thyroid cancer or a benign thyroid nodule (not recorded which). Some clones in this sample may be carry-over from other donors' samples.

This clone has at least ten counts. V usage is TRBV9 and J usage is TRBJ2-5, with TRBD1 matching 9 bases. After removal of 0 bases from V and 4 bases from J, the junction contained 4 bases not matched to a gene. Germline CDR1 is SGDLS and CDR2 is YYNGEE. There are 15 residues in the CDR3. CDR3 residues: CASSVGVQGAETQYF. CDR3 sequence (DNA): TGTGCCAGCAGCGTAGGAGTACAGGGGGCAGAGACCCAGTACTTC.

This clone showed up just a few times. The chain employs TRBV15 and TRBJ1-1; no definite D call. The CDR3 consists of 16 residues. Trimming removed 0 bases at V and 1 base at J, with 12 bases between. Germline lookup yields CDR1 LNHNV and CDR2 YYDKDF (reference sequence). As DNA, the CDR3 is TGTGCCACCAGCAGAGATTACGGGGTCCAGAACACTGAAGCTTTCTTT. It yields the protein CATSRDYGVQNTEAFF.

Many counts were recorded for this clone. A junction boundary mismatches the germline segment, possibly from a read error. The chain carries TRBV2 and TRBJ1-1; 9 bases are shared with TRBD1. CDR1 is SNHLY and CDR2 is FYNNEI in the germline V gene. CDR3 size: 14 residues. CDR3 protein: CASTGQGLNTEASF. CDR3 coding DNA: TGTGCCAGCACCGGACAGGGGTTGAACACTGAAGCTTCCTTT.

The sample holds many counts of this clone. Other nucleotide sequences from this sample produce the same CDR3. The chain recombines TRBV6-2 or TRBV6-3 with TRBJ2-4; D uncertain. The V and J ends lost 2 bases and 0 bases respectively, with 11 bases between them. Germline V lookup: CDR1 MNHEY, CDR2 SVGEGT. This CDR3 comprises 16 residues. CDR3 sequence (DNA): TGTGCCAGCAGTTACGGTACGGTTTTAGCCAAAAACATTCAGTACTTC. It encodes CASSYGTVLAKNIQYF.

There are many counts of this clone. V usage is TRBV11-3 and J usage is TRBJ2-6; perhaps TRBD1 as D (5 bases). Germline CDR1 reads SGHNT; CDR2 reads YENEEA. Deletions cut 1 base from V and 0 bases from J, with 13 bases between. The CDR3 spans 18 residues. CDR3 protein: CASSLGTGRGSGANVLTF. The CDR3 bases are TGTGCCAGCAGCTTAGGCACGGGTAGGGGCTCTGGGGCCAACGTCCTGACTTTC.

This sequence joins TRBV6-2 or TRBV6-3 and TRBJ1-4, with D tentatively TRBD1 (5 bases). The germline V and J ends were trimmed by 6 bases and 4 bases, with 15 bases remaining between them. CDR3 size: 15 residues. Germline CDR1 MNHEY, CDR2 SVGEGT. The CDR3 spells CASRSDSDYNEKLFF. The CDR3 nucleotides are TGTGCCAGCAGAAGCGACAGCGACTATAATGAAAAACTGTTTTTT.

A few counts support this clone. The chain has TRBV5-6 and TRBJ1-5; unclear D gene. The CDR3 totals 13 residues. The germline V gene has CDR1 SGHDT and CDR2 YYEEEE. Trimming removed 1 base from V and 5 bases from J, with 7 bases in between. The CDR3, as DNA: TGTGCCAGCAGCTTGTCCCCCCATCAGCCCCAGCATTTT. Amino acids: CASSLSPHQPQHF.

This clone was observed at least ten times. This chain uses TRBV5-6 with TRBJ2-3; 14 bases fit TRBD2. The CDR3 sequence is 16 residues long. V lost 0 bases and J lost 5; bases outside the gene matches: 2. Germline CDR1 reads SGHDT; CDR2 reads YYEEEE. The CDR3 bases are TGTGCCAGCAGCTTGGATGGACTAGCGGGGGGAGATACGCAGTATTTT. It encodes CASSLDGLAGGDTQYF. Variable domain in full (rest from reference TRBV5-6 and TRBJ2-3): DAGVTQSPTHLIKTRGQQVTLRCSPKSGHDTVSWYQQALGQGPQFIFQYYEEEERQRGNFPDRFSGHQFPNYSSELNVNALLLGDSALYLCASSLDGLAGGDTQYFGPGTRLTVL.

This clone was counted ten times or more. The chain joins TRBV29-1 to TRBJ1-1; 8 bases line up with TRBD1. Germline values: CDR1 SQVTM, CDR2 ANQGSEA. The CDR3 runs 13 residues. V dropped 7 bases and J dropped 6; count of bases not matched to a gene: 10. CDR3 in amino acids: CSAGQGVVAEAFF. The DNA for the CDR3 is TGCAGCGCCGGACAGGGAGTGGTCGCTGAAGCTTTCTTT.

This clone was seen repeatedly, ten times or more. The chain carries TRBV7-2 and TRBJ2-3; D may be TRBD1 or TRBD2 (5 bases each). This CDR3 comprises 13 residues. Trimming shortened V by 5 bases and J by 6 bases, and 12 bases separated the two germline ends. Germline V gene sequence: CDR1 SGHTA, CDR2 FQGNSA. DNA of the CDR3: TGTGCCAGCAGCCGTGGGGGTGGCGATACGCAGTATTTT. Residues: CASSRGGGDTQYF.

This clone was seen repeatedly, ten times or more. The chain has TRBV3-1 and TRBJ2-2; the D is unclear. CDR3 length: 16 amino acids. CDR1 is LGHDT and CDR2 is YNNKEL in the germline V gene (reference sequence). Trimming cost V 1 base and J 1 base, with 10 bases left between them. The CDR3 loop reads CASSQAGWGNTGELFF. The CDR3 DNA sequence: TGTGCCAGCAGCCAAGCCGGCTGGGGGAACACCGGGGAGCTGTTTTTT.

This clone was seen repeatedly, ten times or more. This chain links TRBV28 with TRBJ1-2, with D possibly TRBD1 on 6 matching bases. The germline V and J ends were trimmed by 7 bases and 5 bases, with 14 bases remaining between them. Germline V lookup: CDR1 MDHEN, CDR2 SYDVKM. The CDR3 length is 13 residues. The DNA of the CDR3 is TGTGCCAGCACTCGCGGACAGCTTTATGGCTACACCTTC. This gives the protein CASTRGQLYGYTF.

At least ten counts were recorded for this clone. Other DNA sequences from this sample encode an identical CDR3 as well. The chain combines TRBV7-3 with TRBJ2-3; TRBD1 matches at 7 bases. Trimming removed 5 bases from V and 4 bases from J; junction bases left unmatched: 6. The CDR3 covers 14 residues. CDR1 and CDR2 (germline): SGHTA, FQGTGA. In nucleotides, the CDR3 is TGTGCCAGCAGCAGGCGGACAGGTGCAGATACGCAGTATTTT. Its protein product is CASSRRTGADTQYF.

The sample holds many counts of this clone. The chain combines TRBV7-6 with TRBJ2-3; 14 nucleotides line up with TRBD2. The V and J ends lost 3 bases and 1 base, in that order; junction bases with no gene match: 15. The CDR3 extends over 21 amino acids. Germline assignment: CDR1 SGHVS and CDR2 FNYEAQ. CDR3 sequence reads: CASSFFPSGTSGGFRTDTQYF. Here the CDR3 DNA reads TGTGCCAGCAGCTTCTTCCCCTCCGGGACTAGCGGGGGATTTCGCACAGATACGCAGTATTTT.

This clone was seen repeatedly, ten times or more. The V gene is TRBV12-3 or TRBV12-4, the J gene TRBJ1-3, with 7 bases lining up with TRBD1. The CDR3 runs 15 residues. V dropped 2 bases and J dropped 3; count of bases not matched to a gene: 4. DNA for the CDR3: TGTGCCAGCAGTTTACAGGGGGGCCTTGGAAACACCATATATTTT. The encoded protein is CASSLQGGLGNTIYF.

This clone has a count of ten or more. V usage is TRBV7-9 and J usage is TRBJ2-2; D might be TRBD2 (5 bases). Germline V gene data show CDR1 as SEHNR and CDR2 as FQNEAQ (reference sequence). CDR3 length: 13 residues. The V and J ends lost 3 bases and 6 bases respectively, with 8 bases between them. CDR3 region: CASSFSGSGELFF. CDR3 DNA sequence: TGTGCCAGCAGCTTTTCGGGGTCCGGGGAGCTGTTTTTT.

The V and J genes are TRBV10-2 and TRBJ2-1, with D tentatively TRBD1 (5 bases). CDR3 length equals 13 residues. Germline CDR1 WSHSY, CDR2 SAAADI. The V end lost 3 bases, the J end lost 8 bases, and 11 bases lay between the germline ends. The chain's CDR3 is CASSDGWGDEQFF. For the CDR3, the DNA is TGCGCCAGCAGTGACGGTTGGGGCGATGAGCAGTTCTTC.

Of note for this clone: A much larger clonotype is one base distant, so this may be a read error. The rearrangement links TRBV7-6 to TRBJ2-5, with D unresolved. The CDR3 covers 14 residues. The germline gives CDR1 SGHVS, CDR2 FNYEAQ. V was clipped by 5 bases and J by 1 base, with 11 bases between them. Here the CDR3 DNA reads TGTGCCAGCAGCCATCAGTGGCCCCAAGAGACCCAGTACTTC. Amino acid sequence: CASSHQWPQETQYF.

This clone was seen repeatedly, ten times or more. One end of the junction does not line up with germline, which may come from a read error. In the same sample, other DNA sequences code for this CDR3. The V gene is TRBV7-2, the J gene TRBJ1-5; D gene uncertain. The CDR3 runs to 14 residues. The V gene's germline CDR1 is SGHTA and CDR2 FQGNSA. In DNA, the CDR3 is TGTGCCAGCAGCTCCGGATTGAGCAATCAGCCTCAGCATTTT. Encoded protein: CASSSGLSNQPQHF.

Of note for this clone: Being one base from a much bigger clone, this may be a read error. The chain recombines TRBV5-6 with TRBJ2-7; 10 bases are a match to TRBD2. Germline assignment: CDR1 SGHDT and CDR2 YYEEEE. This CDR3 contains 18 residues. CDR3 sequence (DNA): TGTGCCGGCAGCTTGGTCGTAGCGGGGGGCCCCCTTCCGTCCGAGCAGTACTTC. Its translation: CAGSLVVAGGPLPSEQYF.

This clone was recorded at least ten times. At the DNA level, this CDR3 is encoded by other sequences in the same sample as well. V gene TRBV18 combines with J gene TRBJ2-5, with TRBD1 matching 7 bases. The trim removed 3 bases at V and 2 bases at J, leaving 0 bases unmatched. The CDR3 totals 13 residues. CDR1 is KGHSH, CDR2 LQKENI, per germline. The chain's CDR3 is CASSPGQQETQYF. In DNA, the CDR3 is TGTGCCAGCTCACCGGGACAGCAAGAGACCCAGTACTTC.

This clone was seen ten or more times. In DNA, the CDR3 is TGTGCCAGCAGCTTCGGGGGGTCCTACGAGCAGTACTTC. It yields the protein CASSFGGSYEQYF. The chain uses TRBV11-2 and TRBJ2-7; the match to TRBD2 covers 7 bases. The CDR3 sequence is 13 residues long. Germline V gene lookup returns CDR1 SGHAT and CDR2 FQNNGV. Trimming removed 3 bases from V and 1 base from J; junction bases left unmatched: 0.

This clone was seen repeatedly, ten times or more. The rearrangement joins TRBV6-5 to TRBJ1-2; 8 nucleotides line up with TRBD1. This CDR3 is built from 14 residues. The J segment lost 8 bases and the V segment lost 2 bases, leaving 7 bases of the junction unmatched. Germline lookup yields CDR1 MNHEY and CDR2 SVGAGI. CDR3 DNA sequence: TGTGCCAGCAGTTACCGTGGACAGGGCGGAGGCTACACCTTC. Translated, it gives CASSYRGQGGGYTF.

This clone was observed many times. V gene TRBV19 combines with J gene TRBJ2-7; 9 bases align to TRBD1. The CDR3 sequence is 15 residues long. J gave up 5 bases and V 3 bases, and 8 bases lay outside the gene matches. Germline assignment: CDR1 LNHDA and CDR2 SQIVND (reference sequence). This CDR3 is CASSIPGTGSDEQYF. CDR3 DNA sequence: TGTGCCAGTAGTATTCCCGGGACAGGGAGTGACGAGCAGTACTTC. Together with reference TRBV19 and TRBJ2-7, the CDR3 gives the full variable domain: DGGITQSPKYLFRKEGQNVTLSCEQNLNHDAMYWYRQDPGQGLRLIYYSQIVNDFQKGDIAEGYSVSREKKESFPLTVTSAQKNPTAFYLCASSIPGTGSDEQYFGPGTRLTVT.

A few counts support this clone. This CDR3 reads CASRHASTNEKLFF. The DNA for the CDR3 is TGTGCCAGCAGACATGCCTCAACTAATGAAAAACTGTTTTTT. The chain is built from TRBV6-4 and TRBJ1-4; D gene ambiguous. The CDR3 runs to 14 residues. CDR1 is MRHNA, CDR2 SNTAGT, per germline. V gave up 6 bases and J gave up 0 bases, with 8 bases separating them.

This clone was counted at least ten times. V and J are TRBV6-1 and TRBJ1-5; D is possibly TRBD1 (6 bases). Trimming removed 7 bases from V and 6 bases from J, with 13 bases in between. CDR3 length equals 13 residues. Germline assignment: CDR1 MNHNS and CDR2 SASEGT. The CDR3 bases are TGTGCCAGCAAAAACAGGGCTTCTCAGCCCCAGCATTTT. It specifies CASKNRASQPQHF.

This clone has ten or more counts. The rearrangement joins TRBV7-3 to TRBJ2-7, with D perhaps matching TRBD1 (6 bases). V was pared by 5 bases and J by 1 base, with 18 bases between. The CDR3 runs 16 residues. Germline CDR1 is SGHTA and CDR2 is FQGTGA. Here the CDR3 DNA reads TGTGCCAGCAGCCTAGGGCGGCAGGGGCCTTCCTACGAGCAGTACTTC. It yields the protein CASSLGRQGPSYEQYF.

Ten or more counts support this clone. The CDR3 DNA follows: TGCAGTGCTAGCGGGGTCCTTTACAATGAGCAGTTCTTC. Its protein product is CSASGVLYNEQFF. V and J are TRBV20-1 and TRBJ2-1; perhaps TRBD2 as D (5 bases). Germline values: CDR1 DFQATT, CDR2 SNEGSKA (reference sequence). There are 13 residues in the CDR3. V was trimmed by 3 bases and J by 4 bases, leaving 10 bases between them.

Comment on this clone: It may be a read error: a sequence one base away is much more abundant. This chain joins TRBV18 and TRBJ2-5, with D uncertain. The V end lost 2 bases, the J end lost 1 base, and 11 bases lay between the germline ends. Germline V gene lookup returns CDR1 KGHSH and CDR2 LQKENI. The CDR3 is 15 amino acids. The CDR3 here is CASSPRKQSQETQYF. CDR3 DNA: TGTGCCAGCTCACCAAGAAAGCAGAGCCAAGAGACCCAGTACTTC.